This T cell receptor (beta chain) was captured by sequencing in a study of T cells in Graves' hyperthyroidism and ophthalmopathy (dated by TCRdb to about 2019). The study in broad terms: Peripheral blood was collected at initial diagnosis, before any treatment. To identify TCR V-J signatures that set the groups apart, the researchers used a discovery cohort of 100 or so patients, made up of around 40 with Graves' ophthalmopathy and 57 with stable Graves' hyperthyroidism. TCR Vbeta CDR3 sequencing of 130 to 150 peripheral blood samples (more than 40 ophthalmopathy, 75 to 80 hyperthyroidism and roughly 17 progressor patients) is reported in the paper. Whether ophthalmopathy could be predicted prospectively was tested in an independent validation cohort made up of some 20 hyperthyroidism patients plus 17 patients who later progressed to ophthalmopathy. Following sampling, methimazole starting at 30 mg daily was given to hyperthyroidism patients, and high-dose intravenous methylprednisolone was given to ophthalmopathy patients. The 90 to 100 discovery patients were randomly divided into training and test sets at a 7:3 ratio. The study also compared thyroid tissue and blood T-cell repertoires from several Graves' hyperthyroidism patients. Study-wide conclusions, independent of this receptor: A 13 V-J signature model separated ophthalmopathy from stable hyperthyroidism, with around 90% sensitivity and 81.08% specificity in cross-validation and 80%/75% in testing. In validation, the model predicted progression to ophthalmopathy with just under 71% sensitivity and over 72% specificity, a median of around six months before onset. Most expanded thyroid clonotypes (frequency above 0.001) were also detected in blood, suggesting blood repertoires may reflect thyroid immune responses. Sample size was not statistically predetermined, and blinding of investigators to group allocation was not performed.

The TCR beta CDR3 regions were amplified from the RNA transcripts. A first-round RT-PCR of the TCR CDR3 used the HTBI primer set with the Qiagen OneStep RT-PCR kit. The libraries were constructed in a second round of multiplex PCR and then size-selected and purified. Paired-end sequencing of the libraries was performed with 100 bp reads on an Illumina HiSeq2000. Per the authors' processing: SOAPnuke was used to process the raw data, throwing out any read that contained adapters or uncalled bases, had a mean Phred below 15, or lacked an exact constant-primer or identifier match. COPE v1.2.5 was used to merge the high-quality paired reads, and each unique nucleotide sequence was defined as a clonotype. Clonotypes were aligned to IMGT TRBV, TRBD and TRBJ reference segments using MiTCR v1.1. The analysis was restricted to V-J combinations with a frequency above 0.0001, which together covered 99.2% of the repertoires. The TCS score was defined as the ratio of F50 (clonal expansion) to E x V (chaos), calculated using BLOSUM62-based TCRdist between CDR3 peptides within each V-J. Welch's t-statistics and random forest reduced some 510 V-J features to fewer than 15, which were used in a naive Bayes classifier (R e1071). TCRdb reprocessed the public reads (quality trimming at Q25 with fastp, clone calling with MiXCR) and kept in-frame beta chains. Duplicate CDR3 protein sequences are folded into a single record with the most common DNA and genes. The authors' filters were not applied to this entry. Across this sample there are about 300,000 distinct CDR3 sequences, with roughly 19% seen only once. The ten largest clonotypes hold under 40% of the sample.

Ophthalmopathy patients had moderately to severely active disease, with a Clinical Activity Score of 3 or more, a NOSPECS grade of 4 or more, and a disease duration of less than 3 months. Patients with uncontrolled infections, other autoimmune diseases, pregnancy or lactation were excluded. Diagnoses relied on clinical symptoms, serum thyroxine and TRAb, thyroid ultrasound and orbital computed tomography. PBMCs were isolated from about 9.2 ml of fresh peripheral blood by Ficoll-Paque density gradient centrifugation. Trizol reagent was used to extract total RNA, and RNA quality was then checked on an Agilent 2100 Bioanalyzer. The table lists this clonotype with many counts. Its antigen is still unknown. No qualities accompany the bases; no much larger clone lies one base away. Here V drops 2 bases and J drops 3 bases, and the junction holds 4 bases not matched to any gene. CDR1 and CDR2, looked up from the germline V gene (reference sequence), are GTSNPN and SVGIG. The CDR3 has 15 amino acids, counting the end cysteine and phenylalanine. Only the CDR3 DNA is retained, 45 bases long and in frame from the first base.

The clonotype originates from a middle-aged man with Graves' ophthalmopathy. Specimen: blood. The rearrangement combines TRBV30 with TRBJ2-6; 7 bases in the middle match TRBD1. This receptor has the CDR3 CAWSMTGSGANVLTF. The sequence in DNA is TGTGCCTGGAGTATGACAGGGAGTGGGGCCAACGTCCTGACTTTC.